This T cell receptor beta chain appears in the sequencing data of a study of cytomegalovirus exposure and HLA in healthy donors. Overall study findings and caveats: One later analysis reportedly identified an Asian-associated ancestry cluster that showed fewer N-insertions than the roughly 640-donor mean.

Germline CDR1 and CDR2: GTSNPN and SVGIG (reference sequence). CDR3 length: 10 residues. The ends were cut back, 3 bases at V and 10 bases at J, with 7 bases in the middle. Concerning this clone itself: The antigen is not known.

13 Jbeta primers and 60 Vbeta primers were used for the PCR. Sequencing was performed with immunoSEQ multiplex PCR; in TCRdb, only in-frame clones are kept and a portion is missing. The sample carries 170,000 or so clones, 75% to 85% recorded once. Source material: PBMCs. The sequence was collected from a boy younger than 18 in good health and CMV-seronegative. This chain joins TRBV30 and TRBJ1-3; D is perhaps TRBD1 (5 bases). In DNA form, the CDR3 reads TGTGCCTGGAGCCGGGGGACCATATATTTT. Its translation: CAWSRGTIYF.